Shown below are 30 T cell receptor beta chains from a single sample sequenced in a study of blood T cell repertoires in COVID-19. TCRdb's table, derived via immunoSEQ multiplex PCR, lists solely in-frame clones and lacks some. Of 200,000 to 300,000 clones in the sample, 70% to 90% were seen once. Input material: peripheral blood. Receptor source: a human donor in a cohort sampled during active COVID-19.

The chain carries TRBV6-5 and TRBJ1-4; no reliable D call. Germline V CDR1 and CDR2: MNHEY, SVGAGI. The CDR3 covers 15 residues. V gave up 2 bases and J gave up 0 bases, with 7 bases separating them. The CDR3 bases are TGTGCCAGCAGTTACAGGGAGGCAACTAATGAAAAACTGTTTTTT. It codes for CASSYREATNEKLFF.

The CDR3 bases are TGCGCCAGCAGCTGGAGATTGGATGAAAAACTGTTTTTT. Encoded protein: CASSWRLDEKLFF. The chain joins TRBV4-1 to TRBJ1-4; D not certain. This CDR3 region has 13 residues. Germline CDR1 MGHRA, CDR2 YSYEKL. V gave up 5 bases and J gave up 6 bases, with 10 bases separating them.

A single count supports this clone. V and J are TRBV10-3 and TRBJ1-1; tentatively, D is TRBD1 (6 bases). This CDR3 contains 15 residues. Between the trimmed V and J ends, which lost 6 bases and 1 base, there was a span of 15 bases. Germline CDR1 and CDR2: ENHRY and SYGVKD. CDR3 sequence reads: CAIRPGGLGNTEAFF. CDR3 bases: TGTGCCATCAGACCCGGGGGGCTGGGGAACACTGAAGCTTTCTTT.

The J gene is TRBJ2-6, the V gene TRBV19; 7 bases are shared with TRBD1. The germline gives CDR1 LNHDA, CDR2 SQIVND (reference sequence). This CDR3 contains 17 residues. The ends lost 6 bases at V and 0 bases at J; junction bases unmatched: 8. CDR3 DNA sequence: TGTGCCAGTAGGCCCAGGGGACAGACCTCTGGGGCCAACGTCCTGACTTTC. This gives the protein CASRPRGQTSGANVLTF.

The chain couples TRBV11-2 to TRBJ1-1; D unclear. CDR1 is SGHAT and CDR2 is FQNNGV in the germline V gene. The V and J ends lost 3 bases and 1 base respectively, with 9 bases between them. This CDR3 spans 14 amino acids. DNA of the CDR3: TGTGCCAGCAGCTTTGTCCCGAGGAACACTGAAGCTTTCTTT. This sequence encodes CASSFVPRNTEAFF.

V is TRBV4-3 and J is TRBJ2-2; 9 bases match TRBD1. This CDR3 contains 17 residues. Losses at the gene ends were 0 bases for V and 3 bases for J; bases not matched to a gene: 5. Per the germline V gene, CDR1 is LGHNA and CDR2 is YSLEER. This chain's CDR3 is CASSQEGTGFHTGELFF. CDR3 nucleotide sequence: TGCGCCAGCAGCCAAGAGGGGACAGGGTTTCACACCGGGGAGCTGTTTTTT.

The genes are TRBV30 and TRBJ1-5; 7 bases are a match to TRBD1. Germline lookup yields CDR1 GTSNPN and CDR2 SVGIG (reference sequence). The CDR3 is made up of 15 amino acids. The junction had 9 bases not matched to a gene; V was cut back by 3 bases and J by 4 bases. The CDR3 spells CAWSRDRLPNQPQHF. The CDR3 nucleotides read TGTGCCTGGAGCCGGGACAGACTGCCTAATCAGCCCCAGCATTTT.

This clone has only one observation. The chain combines TRBV29-1 with TRBJ2-1, with D maybe TRBD2 (10 bases). The CDR3 sequence is 18 residues long. Germline CDR1 is SQVTM and CDR2 is ANQGSEA. Deletions cut 7 bases from V and 2 bases from J, with 27 bases between. CDR3 nucleotides: TGCAGCGCCCTGACAGGGGGGGGGCTAGCGGGAGCCTACAATGAGCAGTTCTTC. This sequence encodes CSALTGGGLAGAYNEQFF.

The V and J genes are TRBV5-4 and TRBJ2-3; 16 nucleotides align to TRBD2. Germline lookup yields CDR1 SGHNT and CDR2 YYREEE (reference sequence). The trim removed 4 bases at V and 2 bases at J, leaving 10 bases unmatched. The CDR3 runs 19 residues. The CDR3 reads CASSLPGLAGGPSTDTQYF. The CDR3 DNA is TGTGCCAGCAGCCTGCCGGGACTAGCGGGAGGGCCGTCCACAGATACGCAGTATTTT. The complete variable domain, with remaining parts taken from reference TRBV5-4 and TRBJ2-3, reads ETGVTQSPTHLIKTRGQQVTLRCSSQSGHNTVSWYQQALGQGPQFIFQYYREEENGRGNFPPRFSGLQFPNYSSELNVNALELDDSALYLCASSLPGLAGGPSTDTQYFGPGTRLTVL.

This clone was counted a single time. The genes are TRBV11-2 and TRBJ1-5; tentatively, D is TRBD1 (5 bases). CDR1 is SGHAT and CDR2 is FQNNGV in the germline V gene. The CDR3 covers 13 residues. The ends were cut back, 4 bases at V and 5 bases at J, with 9 bases in the middle. The CDR3 here is CASSSGLDQPQHF. The CDR3 DNA sequence: TGTGCCAGCAGCTCAGGGTTGGATCAGCCCCAGCATTTT.

The chain couples TRBV21-1 to TRBJ2-7; the D call of TRBD2 is as the table states it, not checked on the DNA. TRBV21-1 is flagged as a pseudogene. The CDR3 is 15 amino acids. As DNA, the CDR3 is TGTGCCAGCAGCAAATATAAGCGGGGGATTAACGAGCAGTACTTC. The encoded protein is CASSKYKRGINEQYF.

J is TRBJ2-7 and V is TRBV28; TRBD1 matches at 7 bases. The CDR3 is made up of 18 amino acids. The J segment lost 6 bases and the V segment lost 6 bases, leaving 23 bases of the junction unmatched. Per the germline V gene, CDR1 is MDHEN and CDR2 is SYDVKM. In DNA form, the CDR3 reads TGTGCCAGCAGCCTTCTTCTCGACCCAGGGGGTTTTCGCTTCGAGCAGTACTTC. It is translated as CASSLLLDPGGFRFEQYF.

This chain connects TRBV12-3 or TRBV12-4 to TRBJ1-1; D might be TRBD1 (5 bases). The V end was cut by 6 bases, the J end by 7 bases, with 12 bases between. The CDR3 loop spans 12 amino acids. CDR3: CASSPGHIEAFF. As DNA, the CDR3 is TGTGCCAGCAGCCCTGGACATATTGAAGCTTTCTTT.

V is TRBV28 and J is TRBJ1-2, with 9 bases matching TRBD1. The V and J ends lost 6 bases and 5 bases, in that order; junction bases with no gene match: 4. The V gene's germline CDR1 is MDHEN and CDR2 SYDVKM. The CDR3 runs to 13 residues. The CDR3 region is CASSWDREYGYTF. The CDR3 nucleotides read TGTGCCAGCAGCTGGGACAGGGAGTATGGCTACACCTTC.

A single count supports this clone. V and J are TRBV30 and TRBJ2-1; TRBD2 agrees at 12 bases. Germline values: CDR1 GTSNPN, CDR2 SVGIG (reference sequence). J was trimmed by 0 bases and V by 5 bases; bases with no gene match: 8. This CDR3 has 17 residues. CDR3 nucleotides: TGTGCCTGGGGGGGACTAGCGGGCCGGAGCTCCTACAATGAGCAGTTCTTC. Amino acid sequence: CAWGGLAGRSSYNEQFF.

The V and J genes are TRBV19 and TRBJ1-1; D remains ambiguous. Trimming pared 2 bases from V and 1 base from J, leaving 14 bases between. The CDR3 consists of 16 residues. In germline, CDR1 is LNHDA, CDR2 SQIVND (reference sequence). The CDR3 sequence: CASSIIFGRENTEAFF. DNA of the CDR3: TGTGCCAGTAGTATAATATTTGGGCGGGAGAACACTGAAGCTTTCTTT.

The V gene is TRBV4-3, the J gene TRBJ1-3; D gene ambiguous. V was pared by 0 bases and J by 0 bases, with 9 bases between. Germline assignment: CDR1 LGHNA and CDR2 YSLEER. The CDR3 consists of 16 residues. The CDR3 region has the DNA TGCGCCAGCAGCCAAGATCGCTTCAGCTCTGGAAACACCATATATTTT. Residues: CASSQDRFSSGNTIYF.

V is TRBV7-7 and J is TRBJ2-7; D unresolved. V dropped 1 base and J dropped 0 bases, with 10 bases sitting between them. Germline assignment: CDR1 SSHAT and CDR2 FNYEAQ (reference sequence). The CDR3 is 15 amino acids. The CDR3 DNA reads as TGTGCCAGCAGCTTAGGTAGGATAGCCTCCTACGAGCAGTACTTC. Translating gives CASSLGRIASYEQYF.

For the CDR3, the DNA is TGTGCCAGCAGCAAAGTACGTACTAGCGGGAGAGTCCCGCTAGCCAAAAACATTCAGTACTTC. It encodes CASSKVRTSGRVPLAKNIQYF. The chain is built from TRBV21-1 and TRBJ2-4; the D segment call TRBD2 is taken from the table without a DNA check. TRBV21-1 is a pseudogene. This CDR3 contains 21 residues.

This chain links TRBV7-9 with TRBJ1-5, with D maybe TRBD1 (6 bases). V was clipped by 0 bases and J by 4 bases, with 10 bases between them. CDR3 length equals 15 residues. Germline V gene lookup returns CDR1 SEHNR and CDR2 FQNEAQ (reference sequence). CDR3: CASSLAKGGNQPQHF. The CDR3 bases are TGTGCCAGCAGCTTAGCGAAAGGGGGAAATCAGCCCCAGCATTTT.

DNA for the CDR3: TGTGCCAGCAGCCAAGACCCAGGGGAAGCTGAAGCTTTCTTT. Protein sequence: CASSQDPGEAEAFF. This rearrangement joins TRBV7-3 to TRBJ1-1, with a tentative D call TRBD1 (6 bases). The germline V and J ends were trimmed by 5 bases and 6 bases, with 16 bases remaining between them. Per germline, CDR1 SGHTA and CDR2 FQGTGA. The CDR3 consists of 14 residues. Supplemented by reference TRBV7-3 and TRBJ1-1, the full variable domain reads GAGVSQTPSNKVTEKGKYVELRCDPISGHTALYWYRQSLGQGPEFLIYFQGTGAADDSGLPNDRFFAVRPEGSVSTLKIQRTERGDSAVYLCASSQDPGEAEAFFGQGTRLTVV.

The rearrangement uses TRBV11-2 and TRBJ1-4; 7 bases agree with TRBD1. This CDR3 has 14 residues. In germline, CDR1 is SGHAT, CDR2 FQNNGV. V lost 3 bases, J lost 4 bases, and 2 bases stayed unmatched. In DNA form, the CDR3 reads TGTGCCAGCAGCTTTGGGACAGATAATGAAAAACTGTTTTTT. Amino acids: CASSFGTDNEKLFF.

J is TRBJ2-7 and V is TRBV28; 12 nucleotides agree with TRBD1. The CDR3 sequence is 15 residues long. Looked up from germline, CDR1 is MDHEN and CDR2 is SYDVKM. Losses at the gene ends were 4 bases for V and 7 bases for J; bases not matched to a gene: 8. The CDR3 DNA reads TGTGCCAGCAGTTACCGGGACAGGGGGCTGTGGGAGCAGTACTTC. Amino acids: CASSYRDRGLWEQYF.

The V gene is TRBV7-2, the J gene TRBJ1-2; D is perhaps TRBD1 (6 bases). CDR1 and CDR2 (germline): SGHTA, FQGNSA. There are 18 residues in the CDR3. The V and J ends lost 1 base and 1 base respectively, with 19 bases between them. Here the CDR3 reads CASSLEVRTDSFNYGYTF. The CDR3 region has the DNA TGTGCCAGCAGCTTAGAGGTTAGGACAGACTCCTTTAACTATGGCTACACCTTC.

This chain connects TRBV21-1 to TRBJ1-5; the D call TRBD1 from the table was never checked on the DNA. TRBV21-1 is a pseudogene. CDR3 length: 16 residues. The CDR3 DNA sequence: TGTGCCAGCAGCCCCGGGGGACAGAGAAGCAATCAGCCCCAGCATTTT. Its protein is CASSPGGQRSNQPQHF.

The chain has TRBV4-3 and TRBJ1-2, with D uncertain. Germline CDR1 is LGHNA and CDR2 is YSLEER. V lost 1 base and J lost 1, with 10 bases in between. The CDR3 consists of 15 residues. CDR3 DNA: TGCGCCAGCAGCCAAGCATTCGGGGATAACTATGGCTACACCTTC. Its protein product is CASSQAFGDNYGYTF.

This clone turned up a few times. V gene TRBV11-2 combines with J gene TRBJ2-7, with D perhaps TRBD2 (6 bases). CDR3 length equals 14 residues. Trimming pared 3 bases from V and 3 bases from J, leaving 12 bases between. Germline V gene sequence: CDR1 SGHAT, CDR2 FQNNGV. CDR3 loop: CASSLAGTNYEQYF. The CDR3 nucleotides are TGTGCCAGCAGCTTGGCGGGGACGAACTACGAGCAGTACTTC.

The chain combines TRBV3-1 (or the pseudogene TRBV3-2) with TRBJ1-6; D not certain. The V end was cut by 1 base, the J end by 9 bases, with 10 bases between. In germline, CDR1 is LGHDT, CDR2 YNNKEL (reference sequence). This CDR3 region has 14 residues. CDR3 DNA sequence: TGTGCCAGCAGCCAAGTTGAGGGTAGTTCACCCCTCCACTTT. This sequence encodes CASSQVEGSSPLHF.

The chain carries TRBV7-9 and TRBJ2-1, with TRBD1 as a possible D gene (5 bases). Per the germline V gene, CDR1 is SEHNR and CDR2 is FQNEAQ (reference sequence). The CDR3 covers 15 residues. V lost 2 bases, J lost 1 base, and 9 bases lay in between. CDR3 region: CASSLIRGSYNEQFF. The CDR3 DNA follows: TGTGCCAGCAGCTTAATAAGGGGATCCTACAATGAGCAGTTCTTC.

V gene TRBV6-6 combines with J gene TRBJ1-3; perhaps TRBD1 as D (5 bases). This CDR3 is 13 amino acids long. V lost 4 bases and J lost 3, with 7 bases in between. CDR1 and CDR2 (germline): MNHNY, SVGAGI (reference sequence). The CDR3 DNA reads as TGTGCCAGCAGTTTCGGGGGTGGAAACACCATATATTTT. It specifies CASSFGGGNTIYF.